Listed below are T cell receptor beta chains from one sample, sequenced in a study of T cells in Graves' hyperthyroidism and ophthalmopathy. MiXCR, run by TCRdb on the multiplex PCR reads, gives a single entry per CDR3 protein. This sample has 500,000 to 800,000 distinct CDR3 sequences, with approximately 42% found just once. What was sequenced was peripheral blood or thyroid tissue (not recorded which). Receptors originate from an adult man with Graves' disease, either hyperthyroidism or ophthalmopathy (not recorded which). CDR3s include the opening cysteine and the closing phenylalanine or tryptophan. Fields, in order: CDR3 protein, CDR3 DNA, clone size, V gene, J gene, D gene, CDR3 length. The D gene is left open where the match is weak. Some rows mark clone size as missing; the rest say once, few, many or name a class of expanded clone.

CASSQQGLLETQYF	TGTGCCAGCAGTCAACAGGGACTTTTGGAGACCCAGTACTTC	few	TRBV6-5	TRBJ2-5	NA	14
CSGRRRNTEAFF	TGCAGCGGAAGACGGAGGAACACTGAAGCTTTCTTT	many	TRBV29-1	TRBJ1-1	NA	12
CSVESDRATGELFF	TGCAGCGTTGAATCCGACAGGGCCACCGGGGAGCTGTTTTTT	once	TRBV29-1	TRBJ2-2	TRBD1	14
CASVTGITGNTIYF	TGTGCCAGCGTTACAGGGATCACTGGAAACACCATATATTTT	NA	TRBV2	TRBJ1-3	NA	14
CATLDRVYEQYF	TGTGCTACCCTGGACAGGGTATACGAGCAGTACTTC	NA	TRBV7-9	TRBJ2-7	TRBD1	12
CASSLGGLQTQYF	TGTGCCAGCAGCTTAGGGGGGCTTCAGACCCAGTACTTC	NA	TRBV7-9	TRBJ2-5	NA	13
CASMGGRRLTNTEAFF	TGTGCCAGCATGGGGGGACGGCGGTTAACGAACACTGAAGCTTTCTTT	NA	TRBV25-1	TRBJ1-1	NA	16
CASRGQTNQPQHF	TGTGCCAGTAGGGGACAGACCAATCAGCCCCAGCATTTT	many	TRBV19	TRBJ1-5	TRBD1	13
CSVEDGTGGTYEQYF	TGCAGCGTTGAAGACGGGACAGGGGGGACCTACGAGCAGTACTTC	NA	TRBV29-1	TRBJ2-7	TRBD1	15
CATSIYRAGGVETQYF	TGTGCCACCAGCATCTACCGGGCGGGGGGCGTGGAGACCCAGTACTTC	NA	TRBV15	TRBJ2-5	TRBD2	16
CASSSNPEAFF	TGTGCCAGCAGTTCGAATCCTGAAGCTTTCTTT	many	TRBV6-1	TRBJ1-1	NA	11
CARSGTSRDNEQFF	TGTGCCAGATCGGGGACTAGCAGAGACAATGAGCAGTTCTTC	NA	TRBV2	TRBJ2-1	TRBD2	14
CASSPDRQNQPQHF	TGTGCCAGCAGTCCGGACAGGCAGAATCAGCCCCAGCATTTT	NA	TRBV12-3/TRBV12-4	TRBJ1-5	TRBD1	14
CASSFSGGARETQYF	TGTGCCAGCAGCTTTAGCGGGGGGGCCCGGGAGACCCAGTACTTC	NA	TRBV7-9	TRBJ2-5	TRBD2	15
CALLPSLDSNQPQHF	TGTGCCCTCTTACCCTCCTTAGATAGCAATCAGCCCCAGCATTTT	NA	TRBV7-6	TRBJ1-5	NA	15
CASSETSGEPSYEQYF	TGTGCCAGCAGCGAGACTAGCGGGGAGCCCTCCTACGAGCAGTACTTC	NA	TRBV11-1	TRBJ2-7	TRBD2	16
CASSSYGQGDSPLHF	TGTGCCAGCAGCTCCTACGGACAGGGCGATTCACCCCTCCACTTT	NA	TRBV7-9	TRBJ1-6	TRBD1	15
CASRSGQGFNTEAFF	TGTGCCAGCAGAAGCGGACAGGGATTTAACACTGAAGCTTTCTTT	NA	TRBV7-6	TRBJ1-1	TRBD1	15
CASSRTGRAMNTEAFF	TGTGCCAGTAGTCGGACAGGGCGGGCTATGAACACTGAAGCTTTCTTT	NA	TRBV19	TRBJ1-1	TRBD1	16
CSLGAQATYEQYF	TGCAGCTTAGGTGCACAGGCCACCTACGAGCAGTACTTC	NA	TRBV29-1	TRBJ2-7	NA	13
CASSQTFNTEAFF	TGTGCCAGCAGCCAAACCTTCAACACTGAAGCTTTCTTT	NA	TRBV7-9	TRBJ1-1	NA	13
CSVVPHNYGYTF	TGCAGCGTTGTCCCCCATAACTATGGCTACACCTTC	NA	TRBV29-1	TRBJ1-2	NA	12
CATKTRQRNTEAFF	TGTGCCACGAAGACTAGACAGCGGAACACTGAAGCTTTCTTT	many	TRBV24-1	TRBJ1-1	NA	14
CASSFLGLAGDHQETQYF	TGTGCCAGCAGTTTTTTGGGACTAGCGGGAGACCACCAAGAGACCCAGTACTTC	once	TRBV12-3/TRBV12-4	TRBJ2-5	TRBD2	18
CARVSGANTEAFF	TGTGCTAGGGTGTCTGGGGCGAACACTGAAGCTTTCTTT	NA	TRBV7-2	TRBJ1-1	NA	13
CASRGQPNSPLHF	TGTGCCAGTAGAGGACAGCCTAATTCACCCCTCCACTTT	many	TRBV19	TRBJ1-6	NA	13
CASSRSGGQQYGYTF	TGTGCCAGCTCACGCTCAGGGGGCCAGCAGTATGGCTACACCTTC	few	TRBV25-1	TRBJ1-2	TRBD1	15
CASRAQGADTEAFF	TGTGCCAGCAGGGCACAGGGGGCTGACACTGAAGCTTTCTTT	NA	TRBV7-2	TRBJ1-1	TRBD1	14
CASSSPGQGYTGELFF	TGTGCCAGCAGCTCGCCGGGACAGGGATACACCGGGGAGCTGTTTTTT	few	TRBV7-9	TRBJ2-2	TRBD1	16
CASSAVAGANTGELFF	TGTGCCAGCAGCGCAGTAGCAGGGGCGAACACCGGGGAGCTGTTTTTT	once	TRBV9	TRBJ2-2	NA	16
CASSHKVFGQGQETQYF	TGTGCCAGCAGCCACAAGGTGTTTGGACAGGGACAAGAGACCCAGTACTTC	few	TRBV3-1	TRBJ2-5	TRBD1	17
CASSYQSRGQGSPLHF	TGCGCCAGCAGCTATCAGAGCAGGGGGCAAGGTTCACCCCTCCACTTT	many	TRBV5-1	TRBJ1-6	TRBD1	16
CASRPGQTSYEQYF	TGTGCCAGCAGGCCGGGACAGACCTCCTACGAGCAGTACTTC	NA	TRBV12-3/TRBV12-4	TRBJ2-7	TRBD1	14
CASSLQPTPYEQYF	TGTGCCAGCAGCTTGCAGCCTACACCTTACGAGCAGTACTTC	NA	TRBV7-2	TRBJ2-7	NA	14
CASSLADSYEQYF	TGTGCCAGCAGCTTAGCCGATTCCTACGAGCAGTACTTC	many	TRBV7-9	TRBJ2-7	NA	13
CASSVEGGYQETQYF	TGTGCCAGCAGCGTAGAGGGCGGGTACCAAGAGACCCAGTACTTC	few	TRBV9	TRBJ2-5	NA	15
CSAKAGVLLGYTF	TGCAGTGCGAAGGCCGGGGTTCTTCTTGGCTACACCTTC	NA	TRBV20-1	TRBJ1-2	NA	13
CATSPLDRGPSPLHF	TGTGCCACTTCTCCCCTAGACAGGGGACCTTCACCCCTCCACTTT	NA	TRBV25-1	TRBJ1-6	TRBD1	15
CAMGTNSYEQYF	TGTGCCATGGGGACAAACTCCTACGAGCAGTACTTC	many	TRBV10-3	TRBJ2-7	NA	12
CASNNFRTASGNTIYF	TGTGCCAGCAACAATTTCAGGACAGCCTCTGGAAACACCATATATTTT	NA	TRBV11-2	TRBJ1-3	NA	16
CATSDGNSNQPQHF	TGTGCCACCAGTGACGGAAATAGCAATCAGCCCCAGCATTTT	many	TRBV24-1	TRBJ1-5	NA	14